This T cell receptor (beta chain) was recovered during a study of CD8 T cells in Susac syndrome. This clonotype was found a few times. After extraction with the RNeasy kit, roughly 0.5 to 1 ug of the RNA was reverse transcribed using random hexamers. In TCRdb, the immunoSEQ multiplex PCR reads were re-called with MiXCR into one record per CDR3 protein. The sample carries about 130,000 distinct CDR3 sequences, roughly 76% recorded once. The CDR3 runs 16 residues. Trimming removed 5 bases at V and 0 bases at J, with 14 bases between. Germline V CDR1 and CDR2: SGHVS, FNYEAQ. This clonotype originated in a human donor with multiple sclerosis. The source material was CD8+ T cells from PBMCs. The rearrangement links TRBV7-6 to TRBJ1-3; D call uncertain. This CDR3 reads CASSLLQIVSGNTIYF. The CDR3 region has the DNA TGTGCCAGCAGCCTTCTCCAGATTGTCTCTGGAAACACCATATATTTT.